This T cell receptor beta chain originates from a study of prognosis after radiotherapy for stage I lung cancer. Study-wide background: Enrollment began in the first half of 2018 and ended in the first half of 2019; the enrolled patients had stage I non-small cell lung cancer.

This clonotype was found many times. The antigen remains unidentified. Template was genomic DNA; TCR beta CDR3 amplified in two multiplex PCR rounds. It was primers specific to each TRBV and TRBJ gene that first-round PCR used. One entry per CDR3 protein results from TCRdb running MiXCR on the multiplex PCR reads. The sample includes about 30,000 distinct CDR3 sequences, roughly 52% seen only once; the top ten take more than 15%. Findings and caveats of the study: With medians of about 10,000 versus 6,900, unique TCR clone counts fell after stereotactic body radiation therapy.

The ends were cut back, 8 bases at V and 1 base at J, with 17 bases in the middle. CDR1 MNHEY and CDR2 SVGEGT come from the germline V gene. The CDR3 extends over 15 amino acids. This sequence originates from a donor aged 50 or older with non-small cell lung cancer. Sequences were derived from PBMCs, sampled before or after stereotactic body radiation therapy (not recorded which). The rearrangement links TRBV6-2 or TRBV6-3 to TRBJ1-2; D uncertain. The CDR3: CASRKGGALNYGYTF. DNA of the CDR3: TGTGCCAGCCGCAAGGGAGGAGCACTTAACTATGGCTACACCTTC.